Sequencing of this TCR beta chain was carried out in a study of blood T cell repertoires in COVID-19. Study-wide background: The origin of the acute and convalescent COVID-19 samples was the United States, Italy and Spain. Nucleic acid was either cDNA or gDNA, and it came from T cells, B-cell-depleted T cells, or PBMCs.

Original processing methods: How many nucleated cells were present was estimated from reference gene primer amplification. Assay: immunoSEQ multiplex PCR; the TCRdb copy retains only in-frame clones and omits some. The V and J calls and clone size were taken over from that table, and D and trimming were inferred from the DNA. The sample shows roughly 92,000 clones, around 87% of them seen only once. This CDR3 has 14 residues. Germline loops: CDR1 LNHDA, CDR2 SQIVND (reference sequence). Trimming took 7 bases from V and 2 from J, leaving 14 bases between them. This receptor was identified in a woman older than 75 with active or convalescent COVID-19. The chain carries TRBV19 and TRBJ1-2, with TRBD1 as a possible D gene (6 bases). The sequenced sample was peripheral blood. CDR3 nucleotides: TGTGCCAGTACCACATTTACAGGGAACTATGGCTACACCTTC. Translating it yields CASTTFTGNYGYTF.